This TCR beta chain was captured in a study of T-cell reconstitution after alpha-beta-depleted transplantation in children. Unique molecular identifiers were used to barcode this TCRbeta library. TCRdb ran MiXCR on the PCR reads and lists one entry per CDR3 protein. The sample contains roughly 300,000 distinct CDR3 sequences, approximately 10% of which appear only once. Germline CDR1 and CDR2: MDHEN and SYDVKM. CDR3 length: 16 residues. V shed 2 bases, J shed 5 bases, and the junction held 6 bases outside the gene matches. This sequence was found in a human donor who donated a stem cell graft to a child with acute lymphoblastic leukemia. The J gene is TRBJ2-7, the V gene TRBV28; 13 nucleotides align to TRBD2. Source: PBMCs from the stem cell graft donor, taken from the stem cell graft. As DNA, the CDR3 is TGTGCCAGCAGTTTAATGACTAGCGGGAGGTTCAACGAGCAGTACTTC. This codes for CASSLMTSGRFNEQYF.